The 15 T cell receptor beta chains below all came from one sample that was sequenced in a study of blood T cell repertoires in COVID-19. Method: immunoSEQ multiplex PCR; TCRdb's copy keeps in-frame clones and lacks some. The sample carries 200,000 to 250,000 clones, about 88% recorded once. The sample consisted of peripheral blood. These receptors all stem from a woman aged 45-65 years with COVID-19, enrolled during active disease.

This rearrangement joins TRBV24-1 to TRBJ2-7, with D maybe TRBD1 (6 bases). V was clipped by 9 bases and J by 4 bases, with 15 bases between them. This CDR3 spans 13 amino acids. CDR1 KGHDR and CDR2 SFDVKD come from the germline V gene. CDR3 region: CATVDRSLYEQYV. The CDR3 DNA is TGTGCCACCGTCGACAGGAGCCTTTACGAGCAGTACGTC.

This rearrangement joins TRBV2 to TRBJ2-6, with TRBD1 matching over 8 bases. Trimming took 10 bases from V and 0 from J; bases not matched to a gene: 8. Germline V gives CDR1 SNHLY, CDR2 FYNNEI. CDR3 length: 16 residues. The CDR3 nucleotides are TGTGCCATTCACAGGGGGATCTTCTCTGGGGCCAACGTCCTGACTTTC. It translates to CAIHRGIFSGANVLTF.

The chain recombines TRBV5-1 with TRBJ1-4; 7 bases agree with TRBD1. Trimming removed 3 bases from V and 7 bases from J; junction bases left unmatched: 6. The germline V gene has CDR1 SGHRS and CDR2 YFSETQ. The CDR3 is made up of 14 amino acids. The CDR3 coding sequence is TGCGCCAGCAGCTCCACAGGGGTTGGTGAAAAACTGTTTTTT. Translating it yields CASSSTGVGEKLFF.

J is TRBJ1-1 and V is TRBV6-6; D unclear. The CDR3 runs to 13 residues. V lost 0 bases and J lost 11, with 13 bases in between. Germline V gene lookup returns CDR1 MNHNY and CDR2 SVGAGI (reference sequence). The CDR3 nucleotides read TGTGCCAGCAGTTACTCCAGTCCCGGGGTGGCTTTCTTT. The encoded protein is CASSYSSPGVAFF.

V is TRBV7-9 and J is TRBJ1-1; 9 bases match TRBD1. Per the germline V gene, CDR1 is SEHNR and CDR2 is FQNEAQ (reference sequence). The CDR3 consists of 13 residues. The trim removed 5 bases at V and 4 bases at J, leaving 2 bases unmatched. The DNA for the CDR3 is TGTGCCAGCAGCCGACAGGGGGGCACTGAAGCTTTCTTT. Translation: CASSRQGGTEAFF.

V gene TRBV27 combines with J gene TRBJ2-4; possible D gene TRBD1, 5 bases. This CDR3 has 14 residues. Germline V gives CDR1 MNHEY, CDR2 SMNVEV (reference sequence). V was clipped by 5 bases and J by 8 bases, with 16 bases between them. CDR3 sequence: CASSPRQKPDIQYF. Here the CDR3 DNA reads TGTGCCAGCAGTCCCCGACAGAAGCCTGACATTCAGTACTTC.

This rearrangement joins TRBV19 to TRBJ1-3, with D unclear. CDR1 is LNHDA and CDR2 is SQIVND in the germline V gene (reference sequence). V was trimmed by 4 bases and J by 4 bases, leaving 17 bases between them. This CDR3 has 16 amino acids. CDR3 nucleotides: TGTGCCAGTAGTAAAGCGGGAGGAAACCAGGGAAACACCATATATTTT. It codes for CASSKAGGNQGNTIYF.

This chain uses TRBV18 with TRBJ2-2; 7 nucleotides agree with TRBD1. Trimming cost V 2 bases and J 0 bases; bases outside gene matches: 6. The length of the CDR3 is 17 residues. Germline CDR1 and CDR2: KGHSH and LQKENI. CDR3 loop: CASSPKPGTANTGELFF. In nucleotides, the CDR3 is TGTGCCAGCTCACCAAAACCCGGGACAGCGAACACCGGGGAGCTGTTTTTT.

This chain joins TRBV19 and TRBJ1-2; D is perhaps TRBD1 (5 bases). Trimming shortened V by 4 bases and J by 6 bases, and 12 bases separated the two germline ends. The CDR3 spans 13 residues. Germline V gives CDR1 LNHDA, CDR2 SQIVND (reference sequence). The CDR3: CASSTGRADGYTF. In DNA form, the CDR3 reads TGTGCCAGTAGTACAGGGAGGGCGGATGGCTACACCTTC.

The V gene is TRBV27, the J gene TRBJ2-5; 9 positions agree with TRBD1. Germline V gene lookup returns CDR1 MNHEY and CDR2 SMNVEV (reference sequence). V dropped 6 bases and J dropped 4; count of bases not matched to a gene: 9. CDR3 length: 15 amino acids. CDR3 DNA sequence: TGTGCCAGCAGCCCCGGGACAGGGTCCCCAGAGACCCAGTACTTC. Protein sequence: CASSPGTGSPETQYF.

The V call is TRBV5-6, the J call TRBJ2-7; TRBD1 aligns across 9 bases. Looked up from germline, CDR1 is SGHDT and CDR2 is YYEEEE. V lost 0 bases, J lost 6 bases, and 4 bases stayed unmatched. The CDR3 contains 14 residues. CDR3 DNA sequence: TGTGCCAGCAGCTTGGGGGACAGGGTAATCGAGCAGTACTTC. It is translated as CASSLGDRVIEQYF.

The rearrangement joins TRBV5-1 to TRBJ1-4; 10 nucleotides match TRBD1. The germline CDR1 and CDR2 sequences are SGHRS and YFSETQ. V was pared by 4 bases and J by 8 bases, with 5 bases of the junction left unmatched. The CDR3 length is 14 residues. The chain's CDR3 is CASSRGTGDEKLFF. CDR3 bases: TGCGCCAGCAGCAGAGGGACAGGGGACGAAAAACTGTTTTTT.

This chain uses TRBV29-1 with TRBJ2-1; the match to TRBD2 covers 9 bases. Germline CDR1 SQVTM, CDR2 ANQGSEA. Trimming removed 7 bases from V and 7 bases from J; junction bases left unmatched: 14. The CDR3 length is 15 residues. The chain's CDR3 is CSALPLAGGQNEQFF. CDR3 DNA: TGCAGCGCCCTTCCCCTCGCGGGGGGGCAAAATGAGCAGTTCTTC.

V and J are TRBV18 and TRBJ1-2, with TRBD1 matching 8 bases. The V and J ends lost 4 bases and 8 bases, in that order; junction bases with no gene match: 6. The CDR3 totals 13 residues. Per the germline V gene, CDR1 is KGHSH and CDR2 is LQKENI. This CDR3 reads CASSRDRGRGYTF. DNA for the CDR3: TGTGCCAGCTCACGCGACAGGGGAAGAGGCTACACCTTC.

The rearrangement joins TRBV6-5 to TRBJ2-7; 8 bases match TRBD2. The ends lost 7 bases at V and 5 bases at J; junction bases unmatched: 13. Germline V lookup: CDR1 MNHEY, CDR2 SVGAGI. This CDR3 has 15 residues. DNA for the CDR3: TGTGCCAGCAACTTCGGGGGGGCCGGTTCCGACGAGCAGTACTTC. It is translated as CASNFGGAGSDEQYF.